One and the same sample provided the 12 T cell receptor beta chains below, sequenced in a study of blood T cell repertoires in COVID-19. The repertoire was sequenced with immunoSEQ multiplex PCR; TCRdb's copy has only in-frame clones and lacks some. The sample records approximately 130,000 clones, around four fifths being singletons. Input material: peripheral blood. The receptors originated from a human donor in a cohort sampled during active COVID-19.

The rearrangement uses TRBV4-2 and TRBJ1-2; 7 bases are a match to TRBD1. Germline loops: CDR1 LGHNA, CDR2 YNFKEQ. The CDR3 is 14 amino acids. After removal of 1 base from V and 6 bases from J, the junction contained 5 bases not matched to a gene. In nucleotides, the CDR3 is TGTGCCAGCAGCCAAGGACAGGGAGGCGATGGCTACACCTTC. Residues: CASSQGQGGDGYTF.

The chain uses TRBV19 and TRBJ2-2; a weak D match, TRBD1 (6 bases). V lost 6 bases to trimming and J lost 1 base, with 12 bases between them. The CDR3 has 15 residues. Per germline, CDR1 LNHDA and CDR2 SQIVND (reference sequence). The CDR3 DNA follows: TGTGCCAGTAGCCTGGGACACCTGAACACCGGGGAGCTGTTTTTT. This codes for CASSLGHLNTGELFF.

The chain carries TRBV9 and TRBJ2-7; 9 bases fit TRBD1. CDR3 length: 18 amino acids. Germline V lookup: CDR1 SGDLS, CDR2 YYNGEE. Trimming at V came to 0 bases and at J to 7 bases, leaving 17 bases not matched to a gene. For the CDR3, the DNA is TGTGCCAGCAGCGTAGCACCTATGAAACAGGGGGCACCGCATGAGCAGTACTTC. It codes for CASSVAPMKQGAPHEQYF.

The chain couples TRBV24-1 to TRBJ2-1, with D unresolved. The CDR3 is made up of 11 amino acids. The germline CDR1 and CDR2 sequences are KGHDR and SFDVKD. V gave up 5 bases and J gave up 9 bases, with 7 bases separating them. CDR3 region: CATSAGSEQFF. DNA of the CDR3: TGTGCCACCAGTGCCGGTAGTGAGCAGTTCTTC.

In this sample, this clone turned up once. This chain links TRBV7-9 with TRBJ2-5; 8 bases align to TRBD2. The CDR3 sequence is 16 residues long. From germline, CDR1 is SEHNR and CDR2 FQNEAQ (reference sequence). Trimming at V came to 1 base and at J to 2 bases, leaving 6 bases not matched to a gene. For the CDR3, the DNA is TGTGCCAGCAGCTTAGGCCCAGCGGGGGAACAAGAGACCCAGTACTTC. Amino acid sequence: CASSLGPAGEQETQYF.

V gene TRBV27 combines with J gene TRBJ1-6, with 8 nucleotides matching TRBD1. V dropped 6 bases and J dropped 1; count of bases not matched to a gene: 5. The CDR3 extends over 16 amino acids. Germline CDR1 reads MNHEY; CDR2 reads SMNVEV (reference sequence). CDR3 coding DNA: TGTGCCAGCAGCGGGACAGGCGGGTCCTATAATTCACCCCTCCACTTT. As protein: CASSGTGGSYNSPLHF.

The chain combines TRBV19 with TRBJ2-3, with 8 bases aligning to TRBD2. V shed 3 bases and J 2 bases; nucleotides not matched to a gene: 7. Germline V gene data show CDR1 as LNHDA and CDR2 as SQIVND (reference sequence). This CDR3 contains 16 residues. The CDR3 DNA reads TGTGCCAGTAGTATTTCGGCTAGCGGGTACACAGATACGCAGTATTTT. Protein: CASSISASGYTDTQYF.

The J gene is TRBJ1-1, the V gene TRBV7-8; D unclear. This CDR3 is built from 15 residues. The V gene lost 1 base and the J gene lost 0 bases, with 9 bases spanning the gap. The germline CDR1 and CDR2 sequences are SGHVS and FQNEAQ. In nucleotides, the CDR3 is TGTGCCAGCAGCTTAGTCCCCAGGCTGAACACTGAAGCTTTCTTT. Translation gives CASSLVPRLNTEAFF.

The chain couples TRBV6-5 to TRBJ2-7, with a tentative D call TRBD1 (6 bases). The germline V gene has CDR1 MNHEY and CDR2 SVGAGI. This CDR3 is 14 amino acids long. Trimming removed 5 bases at V and 0 bases at J, with 11 bases between. The CDR3 loop reads CASSRTGSSYEQYF. The CDR3 coding sequence is TGTGCCAGCAGTCGAACAGGGAGCTCCTACGAGCAGTACTTC.

The V call is TRBV5-1, the J call TRBJ1-6; D possibly corresponds to TRBD1 (6 bases). The V gene lost 2 bases and the J gene lost 7 bases, with 13 bases spanning the gap. The germline V gene encodes CDR1 SGHRS and CDR2 YFSETQ. This CDR3 is 15 amino acids long. CDR3 nucleotides: TGCGCCAGCAGCTTTGGGCAGGGGCCAAATTCACCCCTCCACTTT. Translated: CASSFGQGPNSPLHF.

The V call is TRBV9, the J call TRBJ2-1; TRBD1 is a possible D gene (5 bases). This CDR3 has 13 amino acids. The germline CDR1 and CDR2 sequences are SGDLS and YYNGEE. Trimming left V 0 bases short and J 5 bases short, with 6 bases between. CDR3 region: CASSVGRDNEQFF. The CDR3 DNA is TGTGCCAGCAGCGTAGGCAGGGACAATGAGCAGTTCTTC. Full variable domain (rest looked up from reference TRBV9 and TRBJ2-1): DSGVTQTPKHLITATGQRVTLRCSPRSGDLSVYWYQQSLDQGLQFLIQYYNGEERAKGNILERFSAQQFPDLHSELNLSSLELGDSALYFCASSVGRDNEQFFGPGTRLTVL.

This clone turned up a few times. This sequence joins TRBV3-1 (or the pseudogene TRBV3-2) and TRBJ2-7; possible D gene TRBD2, 6 bases. This CDR3 has 13 residues. Germline CDR1 is LGHDT and CDR2 is YNNKEL (reference sequence). The ends were cut back, 1 base at V and 3 bases at J, with 7 bases in the middle. The CDR3 loop is CASSQGDFYEQYF. The CDR3 DNA is TGTGCCAGCAGCCAAGGGGACTTCTACGAGCAGTACTTC.